This T cell receptor beta chain was captured by sequencing in a study of blood T cell repertoires in COVID-19. V was pared by 6 bases and J by 4 bases, with 5 bases of the junction left unmatched. The CDR3 is made up of 13 amino acids. From germline, CDR1 is SNHLY and CDR2 FYNNEI. Authors' methods: Estimated nucleated cell counts came from reference gene primer amplification. Method: immunoSEQ multiplex PCR; TCRdb's copy keeps in-frame clones and lacks some. D and trimming come from the DNA, and the V and J calls and clone size come from that table. Of around 260,000 clones listed, about 89% are singletons.

This sequence originates from a woman in her thirties or forties who had recovered from COVID-19. The chain uses TRBV2 and TRBJ1-1, with 7 bases identical to TRBD1. The material sequenced was peripheral blood. In DNA, the CDR3 is TGTGCCAGCAGGCGACAGGGAAGCACTGAAGCTTTCTTT. This encodes CASRRQGSTEAFF.